The rows below give T cell receptor beta chains drawn from one sample of a study of blood T cell repertoires in COVID-19. Sequenced by immunoSEQ multiplex PCR; TCRdb stores in-frame clones only, minus some. Of 95,000 to 110,000 clones in the sample, around nine tenths are singletons; the top ten hold approximately 1.3%. Sequencing was carried out using peripheral blood. Receptor source: a young woman with acute or convalescent COVID-19. CDR3s include the opening cysteine and the closing phenylalanine or tryptophan. D genes are given only for firm matches. The size of a clone is reported for some rows only, either as once, few or many, or as a class for expanded clones.

CDR3 protein,CDR3 DNA,D gene,clone size,V gene,CDR3 length,J gene
CASSPLTISTDTQYF,TGTGCCAGCAGCCCCTTGACTATTAGCACAGATACGCAGTATTTT,NA,NA,TRBV9,15,TRBJ2-3
CASSGVRVGQPQHF,TGTGCCAGCAGTGGGGTCAGGGTTGGGCAGCCCCAGCATTTT,NA,NA,TRBV2,14,TRBJ1-5
CATNLDRTTGELFF,TGTGCCACCAATCTCGACAGAACCACCGGGGAGCTGTTTTTT,NA,once,TRBV28,14,TRBJ2-2
CASSSLTGPSSYNSPLHF,TGTGCCAGCAGCTCCCTCACAGGGCCCAGCTCCTATAATTCACCCCTCCACTTT,NA,once,TRBV3-1/TRBV3-2,18,TRBJ1-6
CASSSQGANSGNTIYF,TGTGCCAGCTCAAGTCAGGGGGCCAACTCTGGAAACACCATATATTTT,TRBD1,NA,TRBV18,16,TRBJ1-3
CASSRVAGDPGSGYTF,TGTGCCAGCAGCCGAGTAGCAGGGGATCCTGGCTCTGGCTACACCTTC,NA,NA,TRBV14,16,TRBJ1-2
CASSYPQSRRGFF,TGTGCCAGCAGTTACCCTCAGTCTAGGAGGGGATTTTTC,NA,NA,TRBV6-2/TRBV6-3,13,TRBJ1-5
CASSLGGFYEQYF,TGTGCCAGCAGCCTCGGGGGGTTCTACGAGCAGTACTTC,TRBD2,NA,TRBV3-1/TRBV3-2,13,TRBJ2-7
CAWSVEGTGTQYF,TGTGCCTGGAGTGTAGAGGGTACGGGGACCCAGTACTTC,NA,NA,TRBV30,13,TRBJ2-5
CASSLHYTRSGNTIYF,TGTGCCAGCAGCCTACATTACACCCGCTCTGGAAACACCATATATTTT,NA,NA,TRBV3-1/TRBV3-2,16,TRBJ1-3
CATSLTGHSGAEAFF,TGTGCCACCAGCCTAACCGGACATTCAGGGGCTGAAGCTTTCTTT,NA,NA,TRBV15,15,TRBJ1-1
CASSPAGTGGVGNYGYTF,TGTGCCAGCAGTCCAGCCGGGACAGGGGGCGTGGGTAACTATGGCTACACCTTC,TRBD1,NA,TRBV28,18,TRBJ1-2
CASSSKTGTYGYTF,TGTGCCAGCAGCTCAAAGACAGGGACCTATGGCTACACCTTC,TRBD1,once,TRBV5-6,14,TRBJ1-2
CASSFKGPGEKLFF,TGTGCCAGCAGTTTTAAGGGGCCAGGGGAAAAACTGTTTTTT,NA,NA,TRBV28,14,TRBJ1-4
CASSVGTATNEKLFF,TGTGCCAGCAGTGTTGGGACAGCAACTAATGAAAAACTGTTTTTT,TRBD1,few,TRBV2,15,TRBJ1-4
CASSYKLDRGDYGYTF,TGTGCCAGCAGTTACAAGCTTGACAGGGGAGACTATGGCTACACCTTC,TRBD1,NA,TRBV6-5,16,TRBJ1-2
CASSVTGASNLLHF,TGTGCCAGCAGTGTGACAGGGGCGTCAAATCTCCTCCACTTT,TRBD1,NA,TRBV25-1,14,TRBJ1-6
CASSMAEGTEAFF,TGTGCCAGCAGTATGGCGGAGGGGACTGAAGCTTTCTTT,NA,once,TRBV11-2,13,TRBJ1-1
CASSEDRGPPYSGNTIYF,TGTGCCAGCAGTGAAGACAGGGGTCCCCCCTACTCTGGAAACACCATATATTTT,TRBD1,NA,TRBV2,18,TRBJ1-3
CAWSVLGKNYGYTF,TGTGCCTGGAGTGTACTCGGGAAAAACTATGGCTACACCTTC,NA,NA,TRBV30,14,TRBJ1-2
CASSPRNTEAFF,TGTGCCAGCAGTCCCCGTAACACTGAAGCTTTCTTT,NA,NA,TRBV12-3/TRBV12-4,12,TRBJ1-1
CASSLGGSSNQPQHF,TGTGCCAGCAGCTTGGGGGGCAGTAGCAATCAGCCCCAGCATTTT,NA,NA,TRBV5-8,15,TRBJ1-5
CASRGQGSEKLFF,TGTGCCAGTAGGGGACAGGGAAGCGAAAAACTGTTTTTT,TRBD1,NA,TRBV19,13,TRBJ1-4
CASSQGTRSGNEQFF,TGTGCCAGCAGCCAGGGGACCCGCTCGGGGAATGAGCAGTTCTTC,NA,NA,TRBV2,15,TRBJ2-1
CAISEKDRGPDTQYF,TGTGCCATCAGTGAGAAGGACAGGGGGCCAGATACGCAGTATTTT,TRBD1,NA,TRBV10-3,15,TRBJ2-3
CASSSGGNTEAFF,NA,NA,NA,TRBV18,13,TRBJ1-1
CASSQQTGGLTEAFF,TGCGCCAGCAGCCAACAGACAGGGGGGCTCACTGAAGCTTTCTTT,TRBD1,NA,TRBV4-1,15,TRBJ1-1
CASSVVQGLSTDTQYF,TGTGCCAGCAGCGTAGTACAGGGGCTAAGCACAGATACGCAGTATTTT,TRBD1,few,TRBV9,16,TRBJ2-3
CAPANPGTGGAVQYF,TGTGCCCCCGCAAATCCCGGGACAGGGGGCGCGGTTCAGTACTTC,TRBD1,NA,TRBV15,15,TRBJ2-4
CASSLEFTPAGGPYNEQFF,TGTGCCAGCAGCTTAGAATTTACCCCGGCGGGAGGCCCCTACAATGAGCAGTTCTTC,TRBD2,once,TRBV7-6,19,TRBJ2-1
CASSLGQGDYEQYF,TGTGCCAGCAGCTTGGGACAGGGGGACTACGAGCAGTACTTC,TRBD1,NA,TRBV5-4,14,TRBJ2-7
CASSRAGGEAFF,TGTGCCAGCAGTCGAGCGGGGGGTGAAGCTTTCTTT,NA,once,TRBV2,12,TRBJ1-1
CASSQGRGSPLHF,TGTGCCAGCAGCCAAGGTCGAGGATCACCCCTCCACTTT,NA,NA,TRBV3-1/TRBV3-2,13,TRBJ1-6
CASSRGDRAYGYTF,TGTGCCAGCAGCCGCGGGGACAGGGCGTATGGCTACACCTTC,TRBD1,once,TRBV3-1/TRBV3-2,14,TRBJ1-2
CATSDFETGVADTQYF,TGTGCCACCAGTGATTTTGAGACAGGGGTAGCAGATACGCAGTATTTT,TRBD1,NA,TRBV24-1,16,TRBJ2-3
CASSSLRDNEQFF,TGTGCCAGCAGTTCCCTCCGGGATAATGAGCAGTTCTTC,NA,NA,TRBV6-5,13,TRBJ2-1
CSARDQGGYTF,TGCAGTGCTAGAGATCAGGGTGGCTACACCTTC,NA,once,TRBV20-1,11,TRBJ1-2
CAWVRDRALKDGYTF,TGTGCCTGGGTCCGGGACAGGGCTTTGAAGGATGGCTACACCTTC,TRBD1,few,TRBV30,15,TRBJ1-2
CASSLALDRDLYEQYF,TGTGCCAGCAGCTTAGCCCTGGACAGGGACCTCTACGAGCAGTACTTC,TRBD1,NA,TRBV7-9,16,TRBJ2-7
CASSPTGLAGVSSYNEQFF,TGTGCCAGCAGTCCCACTGGACTAGCGGGAGTTTCGTCCTACAATGAGCAGTTCTTC,TRBD2,NA,TRBV27,19,TRBJ2-1
CASSPELAGAPWDTQYF,TGTGCCAGCAGTCCCGAACTAGCGGGAGCTCCGTGGGATACGCAGTATTTT,TRBD2,NA,TRBV28,17,TRBJ2-3
CASSLSGGEQFF,TGTGCCAGCAGCCTAAGTGGCGGTGAGCAGTTCTTC,NA,NA,TRBV5-6,12,TRBJ2-1
CASSLQAPNEKLFF,TGTGCCAGCAGCCTACAGGCCCCAAATGAAAAACTGTTTTTT,NA,NA,TRBV5-5,14,TRBJ1-4
CASSLGTRGSPLHF,TGTGCCAGCAGCCTCGGGACAAGAGGGTCACCCCTCCACTTT,NA,NA,TRBV5-6,14,TRBJ1-6